The 2 T cell receptor beta chains reported below all come from one sample, sequenced in a study of siplizumab effects on memory and regulatory T cells. The table came from immunoSEQ multiplex PCR; TCRdb's copy has only in-frame clones and leaves some out. In the table there are around 83,000 clones, 90% of which are singletons. Sequenced material: CD4+ T cells sorted from blood. These receptors were collected from a human donor in good health.

The chain couples TRBV5-4 to TRBJ2-7; possibly TRBD2 for D (5 bases). This CDR3 spans 14 amino acids. Trimming left V 3 bases short and J 3 bases short, with 13 bases between. Germline V lookup: CDR1 SGHNT, CDR2 YYREEE (reference sequence). Here the CDR3 reads CASSSGLGFYEQYF. CDR3 nucleotides: TGTGCCAGCAGCTCTGGACTGGGGTTCTACGAGCAGTACTTC. Full variable domain (remainder filled in from reference TRBV5-4 and TRBJ2-7): ETGVTQSPTHLIKTRGQQVTLRCSSQSGHNTVSWYQQALGQGPQFIFQYYREEENGRGNFPPRFSGLQFPNYSSELNVNALELDDSALYLCASSSGLGFYEQYFGPGTRLTVT.

V gene TRBV27 combines with J gene TRBJ2-7; perhaps D is TRBD1 or TRBD2 (5 bases each). CDR1 MNHEY and CDR2 SMNVEV come from the germline V gene (reference sequence). This CDR3 is built from 17 residues. Trimming took off 3 bases at V and 2 bases at J, with 20 bases between the two ends. The DNA for the CDR3 is TGTGCCAGCAGTTTCCCCCTAGTGGGGGAAATAACCTACGAGCAGTACTTC. Its protein is CASSFPLVGEITYEQYF.